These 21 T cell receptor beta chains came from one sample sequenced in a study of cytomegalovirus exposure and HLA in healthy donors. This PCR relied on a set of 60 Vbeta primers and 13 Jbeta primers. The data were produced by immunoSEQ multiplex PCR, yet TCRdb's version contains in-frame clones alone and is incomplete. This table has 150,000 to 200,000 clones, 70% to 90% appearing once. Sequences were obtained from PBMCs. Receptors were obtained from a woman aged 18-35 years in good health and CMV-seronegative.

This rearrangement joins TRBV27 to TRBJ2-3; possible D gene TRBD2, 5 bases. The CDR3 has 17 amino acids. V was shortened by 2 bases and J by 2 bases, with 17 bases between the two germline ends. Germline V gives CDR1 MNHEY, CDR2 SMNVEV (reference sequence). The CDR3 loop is CASSLGRQTGVTDTQYF. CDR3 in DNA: TGTGCCAGCAGTTTAGGGCGACAAACCGGGGTCACAGATACGCAGTATTTT.

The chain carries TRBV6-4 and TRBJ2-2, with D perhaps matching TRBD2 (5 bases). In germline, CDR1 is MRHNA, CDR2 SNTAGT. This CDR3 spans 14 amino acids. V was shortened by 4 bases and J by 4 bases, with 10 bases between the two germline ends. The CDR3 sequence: CASSVLDGTGELFF. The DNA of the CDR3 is TGTGCCAGCAGTGTACTAGATGGCACCGGGGAGCTGTTTTTT.

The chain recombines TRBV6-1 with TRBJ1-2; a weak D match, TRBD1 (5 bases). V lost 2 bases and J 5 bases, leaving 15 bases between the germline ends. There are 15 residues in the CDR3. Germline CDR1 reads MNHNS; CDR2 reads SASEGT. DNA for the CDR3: TGTGCCAGCAGTGAACAAGCAGGGTCTCGATATGGCTACACCTTC. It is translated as CASSEQAGSRYGYTF.

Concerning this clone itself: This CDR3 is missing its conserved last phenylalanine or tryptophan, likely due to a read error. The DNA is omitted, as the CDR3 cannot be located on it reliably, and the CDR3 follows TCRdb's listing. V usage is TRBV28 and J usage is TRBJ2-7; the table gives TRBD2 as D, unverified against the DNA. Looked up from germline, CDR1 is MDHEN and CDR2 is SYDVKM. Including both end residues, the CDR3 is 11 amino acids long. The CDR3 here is CASSLRGTRVY.

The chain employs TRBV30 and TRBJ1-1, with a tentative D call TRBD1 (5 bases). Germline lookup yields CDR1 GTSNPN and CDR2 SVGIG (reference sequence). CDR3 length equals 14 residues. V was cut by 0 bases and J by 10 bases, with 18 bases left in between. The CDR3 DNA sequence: TGTGCCTGGAGTGTCCGGGGGGGGAGGCTCGTAGCTTTCTTT. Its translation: CAWSVRGGRLVAFF.

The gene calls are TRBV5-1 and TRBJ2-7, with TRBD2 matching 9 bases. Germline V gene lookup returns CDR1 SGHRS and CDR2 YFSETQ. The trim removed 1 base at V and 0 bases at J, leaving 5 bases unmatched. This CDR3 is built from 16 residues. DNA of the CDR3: TGCGCCAGCAGCTTGAATAGCGGGAGCAGCTCCTACGAGCAGTACTTC. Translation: CASSLNSGSSSYEQYF. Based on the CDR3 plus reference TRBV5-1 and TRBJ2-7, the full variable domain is KAGVTQTPRYLIKTRGQQVTLSCSPISGHRSVSWYQQTPGQGLQFLFEYFSETQRNKGNFPGRFSGRQFSNSRSEMNVSTLELGDSALYLCASSLNSGSSSYEQYFGPGTRLTVT.

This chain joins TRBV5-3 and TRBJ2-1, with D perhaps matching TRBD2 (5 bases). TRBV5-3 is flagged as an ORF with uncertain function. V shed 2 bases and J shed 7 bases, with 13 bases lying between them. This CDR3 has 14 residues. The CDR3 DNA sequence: TGTGCCAGAAGCTTTGAAACTACTAGAAATGAGCAGTTCTTC. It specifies CARSFETTRNEQFF.

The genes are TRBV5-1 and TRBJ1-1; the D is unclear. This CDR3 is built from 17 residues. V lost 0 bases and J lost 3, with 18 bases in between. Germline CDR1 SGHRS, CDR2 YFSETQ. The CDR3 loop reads CASSLEGVGSAYTEAFF. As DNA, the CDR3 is TGCGCCAGCAGCTTGGAGGGAGTTGGCAGCGCCTACACTGAAGCTTTCTTT.

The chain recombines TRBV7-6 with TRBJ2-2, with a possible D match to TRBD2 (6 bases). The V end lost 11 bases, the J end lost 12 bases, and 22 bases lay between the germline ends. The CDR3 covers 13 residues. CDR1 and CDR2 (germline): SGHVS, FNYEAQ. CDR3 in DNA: TGTGCCTGCGGTAGCGGAACCCCTTGGCAGCTGTTTTTT. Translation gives CACGSGTPWQLFF.

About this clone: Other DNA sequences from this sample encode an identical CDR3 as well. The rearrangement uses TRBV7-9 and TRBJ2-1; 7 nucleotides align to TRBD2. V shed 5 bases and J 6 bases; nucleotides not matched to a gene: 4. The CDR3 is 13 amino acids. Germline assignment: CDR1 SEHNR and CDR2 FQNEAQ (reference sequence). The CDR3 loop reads CASSLGGGNEQFF. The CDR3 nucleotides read TGTGCCAGCAGCCTGGGGGGGGGCAATGAGCAGTTCTTC.

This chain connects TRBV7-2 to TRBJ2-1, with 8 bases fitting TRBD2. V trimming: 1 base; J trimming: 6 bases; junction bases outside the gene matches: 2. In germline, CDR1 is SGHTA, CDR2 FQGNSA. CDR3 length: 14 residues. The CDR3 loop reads CASSLGLAGNEQFF. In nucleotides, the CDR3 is TGTGCCAGCAGCTTAGGGCTAGCGGGCAATGAGCAGTTCTTC.

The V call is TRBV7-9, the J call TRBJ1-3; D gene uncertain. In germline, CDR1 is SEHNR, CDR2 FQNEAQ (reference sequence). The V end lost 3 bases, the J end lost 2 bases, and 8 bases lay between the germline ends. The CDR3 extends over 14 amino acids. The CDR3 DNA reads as TGTGCCAGCAGCTTCCGGAGAGCTGGAAACACCATATATTTT. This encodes CASSFRRAGNTIYF.

CDR3 in DNA: TGCGCCAGCAGCCTCGATCGACTAGCCAATGAGCAGTTCTTC. Residues: CASSLDRLANEQFF. J is TRBJ2-1 and V is TRBV4-3; 7 nucleotides line up with TRBD2. CDR1 LGHNA and CDR2 YSLEER come from the germline V gene. J gave up 6 bases and V 4 bases, and 6 bases lay outside the gene matches. The CDR3 runs to 14 residues.

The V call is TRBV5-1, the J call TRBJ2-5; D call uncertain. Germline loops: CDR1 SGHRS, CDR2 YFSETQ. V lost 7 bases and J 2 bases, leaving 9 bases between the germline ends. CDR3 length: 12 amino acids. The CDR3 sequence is CASRRGQETQYF. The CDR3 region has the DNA TGCGCCAGCCGCCGAGGACAAGAGACCCAGTACTTC.

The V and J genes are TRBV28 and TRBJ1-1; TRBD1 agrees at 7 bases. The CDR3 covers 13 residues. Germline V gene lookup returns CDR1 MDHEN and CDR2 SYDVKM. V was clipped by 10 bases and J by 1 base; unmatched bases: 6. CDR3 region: CATEGAANTEAFF. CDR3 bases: TGTGCCACGGAGGGGGCGGCGAACACTGAAGCTTTCTTT.

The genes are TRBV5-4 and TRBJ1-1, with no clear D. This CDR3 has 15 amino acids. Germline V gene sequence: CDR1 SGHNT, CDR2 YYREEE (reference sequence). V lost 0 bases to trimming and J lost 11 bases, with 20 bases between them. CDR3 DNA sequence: TGTGCCAGCAGCTTGGGGGGTCCGAGGGCGCCGAACGCTTTCTTT. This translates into CASSLGGPRAPNAFF.

This chain's CDR3 is CASSSGERGGVDTQYF. CDR3 nucleotide sequence: TGTGCCAGCAGTTCCGGGGAGCGGGGGGGCGTAGATACGCAGTATTTT. V is TRBV6-4 and J is TRBJ2-3, with 10 bases lining up with TRBD2. The CDR3 is 16 amino acids. Germline V gene data show CDR1 as MRHNA and CDR2 as SNTAGT. V shed 5 bases and J 5 bases; nucleotides not matched to a gene: 10.

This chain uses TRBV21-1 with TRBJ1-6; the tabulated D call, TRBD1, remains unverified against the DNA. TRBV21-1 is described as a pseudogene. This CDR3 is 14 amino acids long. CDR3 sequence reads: CASSKTGRNSPLHF. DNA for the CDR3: TGTGCCAGCAGCAAGACAGGGCGAAATTCACCCCTCCACTTT.

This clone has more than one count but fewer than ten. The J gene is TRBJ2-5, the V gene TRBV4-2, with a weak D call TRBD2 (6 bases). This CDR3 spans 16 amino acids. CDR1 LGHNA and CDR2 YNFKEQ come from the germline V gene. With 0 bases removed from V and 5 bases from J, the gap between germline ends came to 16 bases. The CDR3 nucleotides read TGTGCCAGCAGCCAAGATACGGGGCGGGGTTTTGAGACCCAGTACTTC. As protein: CASSQDTGRGFETQYF.

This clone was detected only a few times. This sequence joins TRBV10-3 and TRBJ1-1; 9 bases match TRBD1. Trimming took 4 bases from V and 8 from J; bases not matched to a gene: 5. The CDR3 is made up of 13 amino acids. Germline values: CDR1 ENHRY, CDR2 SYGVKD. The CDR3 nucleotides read TGTGCCATCAGTGGGACAGGGGAAGGAGAAGCTTTCTTT. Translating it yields CAISGTGEGEAFF.

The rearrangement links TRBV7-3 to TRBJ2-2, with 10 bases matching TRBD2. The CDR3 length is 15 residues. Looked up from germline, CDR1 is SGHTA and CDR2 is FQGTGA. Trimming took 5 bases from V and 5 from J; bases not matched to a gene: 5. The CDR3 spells CASSILAGETGELFF. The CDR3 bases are TGTGCCAGCAGCATTCTAGCGGGAGAAACCGGGGAGCTGTTTTTT.